This T cell receptor beta chain was recovered during a study of T cells after yellow fever vaccination. In making TCR cDNA, 5'RACE template switching added a universal primer site and UMIs to it. In TCRdb, the 5' RACE reads were re-called with MiXCR into one record per CDR3 protein. The data hold about 630,000 distinct CDR3 sequences, with around 12% observed a single time. Germline V gene data show CDR1 as SEHNR and CDR2 as FQNEAQ (reference sequence). Trimming stripped 5 bases from V and 5 bases from J, with 19 bases between. The length of the CDR3 is 15 residues. This clonotype appeared a few times.

The V call is TRBV7-9, the J call TRBJ2-7; D is possibly TRBD1 (6 bases). The sequence derives from a man aged 30 to 45 who received the YFV17D yellow fever vaccine. Sequencing was performed on PBMCs, taken on the day of the yellow fever booster vaccination. Here the CDR3 DNA reads TGTGCCAGCAGCACCAGGGGCGTTTATCCCAACGAGCAGTACTTC. Protein product: CASSTRGVYPNEQYF.